The T cell receptor (beta chain) under discussion was sequenced for a study of cytomegalovirus exposure and HLA in healthy donors. Whole-study context: HLA-typed donors were the source of tens of millions of unique TCRs held in an early data release. Whole-study findings and limits: In a later analysis, specific HLA alleles were associated with around 17,000 TCR beta sequences at a 0.05 false discovery rate.

This PCR relied on a set of 60 Vbeta primers and 13 Jbeta primers. The data were produced by immunoSEQ multiplex PCR, yet TCRdb's version contains in-frame clones alone and is incomplete. Of 150,000 to 200,000 clones listed, around 72% are singletons. Deletions cut 6 bases from V and 3 bases from J, with 10 bases between. Germline assignment: CDR1 LGHNT and CDR2 FRNRAP. This CDR3 contains 13 residues. Note on this clone: Its specificity is not known.

The chain employs TRBV12-5 and TRBJ2-3; no reliable D call. The sample was PBMCs. The clonotype was recovered from a female donor in good health and CMV-seronegative. CDR3 in amino acids: CASGPSGTDTQYF. The DNA of the CDR3 is TGTGCTAGTGGGCCGTCGGGTACAGATACGCAGTATTTT.